This T cell receptor beta chain was documented in a study of blood T cell repertoires in COVID-19. Germline CDR1 SGDLS, CDR2 YYNGEE. J lost 15 bases, V lost 4 bases, and 12 bases had no gene match. There are 13 residues in the CDR3. Patients in Seattle were enrolled during active infection, then followed longitudinally. Study processing details: Scientists estimated how many nucleated cells there were by amplifying reference gene primers. TCRdb's table, derived via immunoSEQ multiplex PCR, lists solely in-frame clones and lacks some. V and J calls plus clone size are reproduced from that table; the DNA served to infer D and trimming. The sample has 120,000 to 150,000 clones; 84% are singletons.

The origin of this receptor is a man aged 25 to 40 with COVID-19, enrolled during active disease. Sequencing was done on a sample of peripheral blood. The chain employs TRBV9 and TRBJ2-1, with 8 bases matching TRBD2. The CDR3 reads CASSSQGGGYLFF. The DNA of the CDR3 is TGTGCCAGCAGCTCCCAGGGCGGGGGGTATTTGTTCTTC.